This is a list of T cell receptor beta chains from one sample in a study of response to subunit inactivated influenza vaccine. TCRdb re-analysed the RT-PCR reads in MiXCR, keeping a single row per CDR3 protein. The sample includes about 540,000 distinct CDR3 sequences, less than 25% seen only once; the top ten take under 3.5%. A further study also used this sample, focusing on T cells expressing NK-cell markers.

Sequences were derived from CD4+ T cells sorted from PBMCs, sampled 12 days after vaccination. These receptors came from a man in his fifties or sixties who received an inactivated influenza vaccine. Each CDR3 is given with its conserved first and last residue. A D gene is named only where the DNA matches it firmly. The size entry is marked missing in some rows and otherwise reads once, few, many or a size class.

v_gene	abundance	d_gene	len	j_gene	CDR3nt	CDR3aa
TRBV29-1	.	.	12	TRBJ1-3	TGCAGCGTTGAAGATCAGGGAAACACCATATATTTT	CSVEDQGNTIYF
TRBV20-1	few	.	14	TRBJ2-2	TGCAGTGCTAGTTATGGGGCCGACACCGGGGAGCTGTTTTTT	CSASYGADTGELFF
TRBV6-2/TRBV6-3	.	.	17	TRBJ1-2	TGTGCCAGCAGTTTCATTGGATCAGACCGGCTCGGCTATGGCTACACCTTC	CASSFIGSDRLGYGYTF
TRBV3-1	.	TRBD2	14	TRBJ2-1	TGTGCCAGCAGCCCACCGGGACTAGGCGCTGAGCAGTTCTTC	CASSPPGLGAEQFF
TRBV7-9	.	TRBD2	16	TRBJ2-3	TGTGCCAGCAGCCAGGCTAGCGGGAGGAGCACAGATACGCAGTATTTT	CASSQASGRSTDTQYF
TRBV5-5	few	.	13	TRBJ1-2	TGTGCCAGCAGCGCGGGACGCAACTATGGCTACACCTTC	CASSAGRNYGYTF
TRBV5-1	.	TRBD1	17	TRBJ2-1	TGCGCCAGCAGCTTGCGGGACAGGCCGAGCTCCTACAATGAGCAGTTCTTC	CASSLRDRPSSYNEQFF
TRBV20-1	.	.	15	TRBJ1-2	TGCAGTGCTAGAGACGACAGTTACGGCGTGTATGGCTACACCTTC	CSARDDSYGVYGYTF
TRBV14	once	.	14	TRBJ1-1	TGTGCCAGCAGCGCCCGGACAGATCGCACTGAAGCTTTCTTT	CASSARTDRTEAFF
TRBV2	few	TRBD2	12	TRBJ2-1	TGTGCCAGCAGTGAACTAGCGGGGGGAAAGTTCTTC	CASSELAGGKFF